Following are 9 T cell receptor beta chains from one sample sequenced in a study of beta chain features in type 1 diabetes (dated by TCRdb to between 2018 and 2020). Library creation used the immunoSEQ multiplex PCR assay. All of the isolated RNA was reverse transcribed with the High Capacity cDNA Reverse Transcription Kit, so expressed TCRB transcripts were sequenced. As stored in TCRdb, this immuneACCESS dataset retains in-frame rearrangements with V and J assigned. A fraction of the clones does not appear; measured against another copy, unresolved V genes explain less than half of the discrepancy, and the remainder lacks a known reason. The sample table holds over 700,000 clones, of which about a sixth were seen once. The top ten hold around 0.02% of the sample. The material sequenced was naive CD4+ T cells from blood. Sample cell subset or site, as interpreted from the label and publication: true naive CD4+ T cells. All receptors derive from a woman aged 18-30 years in good health.

This clone was found a few times. This sequence joins TRBV29-1 and TRBJ2-6; TRBD1 matches at 9 bases. Losses at the gene ends were 0 bases for V and 0 bases for J; bases not matched to a gene: 6. The CDR3 is 18 amino acids. The germline V gene encodes CDR1 SQVTM and CDR2 ANQGSEA. The DNA of the CDR3 is TGCAGCGTTGAAGAGGGGACAGGGTTTTTCTCTGGGGCCAACGTCCTGACTTTC. Residues: CSVEEGTGFFSGANVLTF.

The chain links TRBV6-5 to TRBJ1-4; 10 nucleotides align to TRBD1. The CDR3 runs to 14 residues. V was clipped by 2 bases and J by 10 bases; unmatched bases: 4. Germline V gives CDR1 MNHEY, CDR2 SVGAGI. The CDR3 reads CASSYGTGVPKLFF. CDR3 coding DNA: TGTGCCAGCAGTTACGGGACAGGGGTGCCAAAACTGTTTTTT.

The chain employs TRBV6-4 and TRBJ2-7; the D gene is possibly TRBD1 (5 bases). The CDR3 has 16 residues. Looked up from germline, CDR1 is MRHNA and CDR2 is SNTAGT. V gave up 0 bases and J gave up 0 bases, with 12 bases separating them. CDR3 amino acids: CASSDSGAASSYEQYF. The CDR3 DNA is TGTGCCAGCAGTGACTCAGGGGCGGCGAGCTCCTACGAGCAGTACTTC.

This clone was observed a handful of times. The chain links TRBV28 to TRBJ2-5; 11 bases line up with TRBD2. The CDR3 runs 16 residues. The germline V gene encodes CDR1 MDHEN and CDR2 SYDVKM. Germline trimming cut 5 bases from V and 3 bases from J; bases unmatched to any gene: 8. CDR3 nucleotides: TGTGCCAGCAGTCGATTACTAGCGGGAGTGAAAGAGACCCAGTACTTC. Residues: CASSRLLAGVKETQYF.

Comments on this clone: Within the sample, other DNA sequences also encode this same CDR3. V usage is TRBV18 and J usage is TRBJ2-1; 8 positions match TRBD2. Trimming removed 0 bases from V and 0 bases from J; junction bases left unmatched: 1. This CDR3 has 16 amino acids. CDR1 and CDR2 from the germline V gene are KGHSH and LQKENI. The CDR3 reads CASSPPSGSSYNEQFF. The DNA of the CDR3 is TGTGCCAGCTCACCACCGAGCGGGAGCTCCTACAATGAGCAGTTCTTC.

This sequence joins TRBV13 and TRBJ1-2; D gene unclear. Germline loops: CDR1 PRHDT, CDR2 FYEKMQ (reference sequence). There are 12 residues in the CDR3. V was cut by 4 bases and J by 10 bases, with 13 bases left in between. DNA for the CDR3: TGTGCCAGCAGCTCTCGACCGATAGACTACACCTTC. Translating gives CASSSRPIDYTF.

The chain is built from TRBV2 and TRBJ2-7, with TRBD1 identical over 8 bases. With 6 bases clipped from V and 3 bases from J, the junction kept 4 bases outside the gene matches. CDR1 and CDR2 (germline): SNHLY, FYNNEI. The CDR3 covers 13 residues. The CDR3 nucleotides read TGTGCCAGCAGCGGACAGGGCCTCTACGAGCAGTACTTC. It is translated as CASSGQGLYEQYF.

This chain connects TRBV6-6 to TRBJ2-3; TRBD1 aligns across 11 bases. With V trimmed by 5 bases and J by 5 bases, 6 bases remained unmatched. Per the germline V gene, CDR1 is MNHNY and CDR2 is SVGAGI (reference sequence). The CDR3 spans 15 residues. The CDR3 sequence: CASSRTGGTQDTQYF. The DNA of the CDR3 is TGTGCCAGCAGTCGGACAGGGGGCACACAAGATACGCAGTATTTT.

This clone was seen repeatedly, ten times or more. V usage is TRBV13 and J usage is TRBJ1-1; 7 bases map to TRBD1. V lost 4 bases, J lost 0 bases, and 2 bases stayed unmatched. The germline CDR1 and CDR2 sequences are PRHDT and FYEKMQ (reference sequence). The CDR3 contains 14 residues. Here the CDR3 reads CASSYRGVNTEAFF. CDR3 sequence (DNA): TGTGCCAGCAGCTACAGGGGAGTGAACACTGAAGCTTTCTTT.